The 5 T cell receptor beta chains presented below share a single source sample, sequenced in a study of neurological immune-mediated disorders. Stated time point: longitudinal time-point 3. One entry per CDR3 protein results from TCRdb running MiXCR on the 5' RACE reads. The table includes fewer than 85,000 distinct CDR3 sequences, approximately 4.3% detected once. Source material: PBMCs. These receptors originate from a woman aged 55-75 years with multiple sclerosis.

Many counts were recorded for this clonotype. J is TRBJ2-7 and V is TRBV7-9, with D tentatively TRBD1 (6 bases). CDR1 is SEHNR, CDR2 FQNEAQ, per germline (reference sequence). The V end was cut by 2 bases, the J end by 2 bases, with 10 bases between. CDR3 length equals 14 residues. The CDR3 loop is CASSLSGVAYEQYF. As DNA, the CDR3 is TGTGCCAGCAGCTTATCAGGGGTCGCCTACGAGCAGTACTTC.

This clonotype was seen ten or more times. The chain links TRBV7-2 to TRBJ2-5; TRBD1 is a possible D gene (5 bases). Germline CDR1 is SGHTA and CDR2 is FQGNSA. The V end lost 6 bases, the J end lost 5 bases, and 13 bases lay between the germline ends. This CDR3 has 13 residues. CDR3: CASRAPGSETQYF. The CDR3 nucleotides read TGTGCCAGCAGGGCCCCAGGGTCGGAGACCCAGTACTTC. The variable domain in full, completed from reference TRBV7-2 and TRBJ2-5, reads GAGVSQSPSNKVTEKGKDVELRCDPISGHTALYWYRQSLGQGLEFLIYFQGNSAPDKSGLPSDRFSAERTGGSVSTLTIQRTQQEDSAVYLCASRAPGSETQYFGPGTRLLVL.

The sample holds many counts of this clonotype. This chain uses TRBV5-1 with TRBJ1-2; possible D gene TRBD1, 5 bases. Trimming cost V 4 bases and J 3 bases, with 13 bases left between them. Germline loops: CDR1 SGHRS, CDR2 YFSETQ. This CDR3 spans 14 amino acids. CDR3 sequence: CASSAIGTDYGYTF. In DNA form, the CDR3 reads TGCGCCAGCAGCGCGATCGGGACGGACTATGGCTACACCTTC.

This clonotype was seen at least ten times. The V gene is TRBV6-5, the J gene TRBJ1-4; D unresolved. Germline CDR1 and CDR2: MNHEY and SVGAGI. The CDR3 consists of 13 residues. V lost 6 bases and J 9 bases, leaving 14 bases between the germline ends. The chain's CDR3 is CASSQRASKKLFF. In nucleotides, the CDR3 is TGTGCCAGCAGCCAGAGGGCTTCGAAAAAACTGTTTTTT.

This clonotype was seen at least ten times. This sequence joins TRBV5-6 and TRBJ1-2; 9 bases map to TRBD1. Per germline, CDR1 SGHDT and CDR2 YYEEEE. With V trimmed by 2 bases and J by 7 bases, 3 bases remained unmatched. This CDR3 contains 13 residues. CDR3 in amino acids: CASSLQGAAGYTF. The DNA for the CDR3 is TGTGCCAGCAGCTTACAGGGGGCTGCTGGCTACACCTTC.